This T cell receptor beta chain was recovered during a study of T cells expressing NK-cell markers. Turning to the study itself: It was from sorted CD3+CD56+NKG2C+, CD3+CD56+NKG2C- and CD3+CD56-NKG2C+ T cells that TCR beta repertoires came. The authors sequenced eight donors, of whom seven were HCMV-seropositive and one was seronegative. Overall study findings and caveats: Of the CD8+ T cell pool in six donors, roughly 1.0-8% was accounted for by dominant NKG2C+ clonotypes.

CDR3 length equals 15 residues. Of note for this clonotype: The antigen is not known.

TCRdb processed the 5' RACE reads again and assigns one entry to each CDR3 protein, with no DNA. This sample carries about 390,000 distinct CDR3 sequences, with about 10% going to the ten biggest clones. The sequence was collected from a woman aged 50 to 65 in good health. The chain is built from TRBV12-3 or TRBV12-4 and TRBJ2-4; with no DNA, the TCRdb D assignment of TRBD2 cannot be verified. Sample: blood T cells: a sorted CD56 or NKG2C T cell subset, CD4+ or CD8+ T cells, or bulk PBMC T cells (not recorded which). CDR3 loop: CASSFWGTSGDIQYF.